Detailed here is one T cell receptor (beta chain). This sample stems from a study of blood T cell repertoires in COVID-19. The wider study: T cells, B-cell-depleted T cells, or PBMCs provided the cDNA or gDNA that served as material.

The germline V and J ends were trimmed by 6 bases and 1 base, with 18 bases remaining between them. Looked up from germline, CDR1 is MDHEN and CDR2 is SYDVKM. The CDR3 runs to 16 residues. Under the authors' procedure: Estimates of nucleated cell counts were drawn from the amplification of reference gene primers. Profiled with immunoSEQ multiplex PCR; TCRdb holds only in-frame clones, not every one. V, J and clone size are those of that table, while D and trimming were read from the DNA. The profile covers a few hundred thousand clones, with approximately 87% appearing a single time and roughly a tenth taken by the ten largest. Recovered Cohort 3 donors showed two negative PCRs, clearance, or symptom resolution.

V is TRBV28 and J is TRBJ2-5; D is ambiguous. Material: PBMCs or T cells enriched from blood (not recorded which). This clonotype originated in a woman in her 50s who had recovered from COVID-19. CDR3 residues: CASSAPEPTTQETQYF. Here the CDR3 DNA reads TGTGCCAGCAGCGCTCCAGAACCCACCACCCAAGAGACCCAGTACTTC. The variable domain in full, completed from reference TRBV28 and TRBJ2-5, reads DVKVTQSSRYLVKRTGEKVFLECVQDMDHENMFWYRQDPGLGLRLIYFSYDVKMKEKGDIPEGYSVSREKKERFSLILESASTNQTSMYLCASSAPEPTTQETQYFGPGTRLLVL.